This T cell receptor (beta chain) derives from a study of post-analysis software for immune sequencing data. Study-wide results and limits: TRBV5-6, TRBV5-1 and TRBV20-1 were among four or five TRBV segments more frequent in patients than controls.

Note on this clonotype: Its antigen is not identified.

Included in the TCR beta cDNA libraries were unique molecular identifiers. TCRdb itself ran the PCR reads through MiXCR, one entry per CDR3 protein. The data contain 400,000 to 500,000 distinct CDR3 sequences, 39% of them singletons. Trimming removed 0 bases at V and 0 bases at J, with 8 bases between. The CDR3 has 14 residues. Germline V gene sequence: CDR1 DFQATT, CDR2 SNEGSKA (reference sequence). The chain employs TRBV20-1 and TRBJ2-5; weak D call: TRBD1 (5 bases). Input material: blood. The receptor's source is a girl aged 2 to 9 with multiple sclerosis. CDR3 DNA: TGCAGTGCTAGAGAGGCAGGGAACCAAGAGACCCAGTACTTC. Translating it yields CSAREAGNQETQYF.